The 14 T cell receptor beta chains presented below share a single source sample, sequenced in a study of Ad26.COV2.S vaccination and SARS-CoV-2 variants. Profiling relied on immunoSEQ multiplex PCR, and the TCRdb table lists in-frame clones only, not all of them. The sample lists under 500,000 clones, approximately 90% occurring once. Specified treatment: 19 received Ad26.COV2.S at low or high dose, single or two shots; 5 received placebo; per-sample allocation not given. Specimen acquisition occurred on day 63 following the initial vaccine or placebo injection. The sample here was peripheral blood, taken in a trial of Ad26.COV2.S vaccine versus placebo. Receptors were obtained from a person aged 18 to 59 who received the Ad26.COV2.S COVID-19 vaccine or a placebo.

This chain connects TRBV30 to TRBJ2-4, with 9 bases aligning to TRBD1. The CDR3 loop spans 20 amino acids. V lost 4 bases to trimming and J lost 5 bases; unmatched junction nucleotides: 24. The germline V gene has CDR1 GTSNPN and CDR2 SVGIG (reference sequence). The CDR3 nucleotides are TGTGCCTGGACAAACTCCGGCGGACAGGGGCAGCATGTGTCGCAAAACATTCAGTACTTC. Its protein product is CAWTNSGGQGQHVSQNIQYF.

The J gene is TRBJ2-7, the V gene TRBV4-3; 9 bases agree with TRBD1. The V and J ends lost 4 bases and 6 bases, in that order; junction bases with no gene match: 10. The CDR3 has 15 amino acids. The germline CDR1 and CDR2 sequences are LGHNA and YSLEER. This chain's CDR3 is CASSPSAGTGSEQYF. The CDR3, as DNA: TGCGCCAGCAGCCCAAGCGCTGGGACAGGGAGCGAGCAGTACTTC.

Here the CDR3 DNA reads TGTGCCAGCAGGCCTCTTTACACGGCGGAATTTCAGTACTTC. The encoded protein is CASRPLYTAEFQYF. V is TRBV27 and J is TRBJ2-4; D is ambiguous. Germline CDR1 MNHEY, CDR2 SMNVEV (reference sequence). This CDR3 contains 14 residues. The V gene lost 6 bases and the J gene lost 11 bases, with 20 bases spanning the gap.

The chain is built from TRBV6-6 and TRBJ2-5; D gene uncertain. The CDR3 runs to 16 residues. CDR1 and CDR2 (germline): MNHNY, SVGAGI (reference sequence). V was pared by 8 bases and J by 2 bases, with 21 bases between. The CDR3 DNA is TGTGCCAGCCGGTCCTTGGCTCCGGTTGGACAAGAGACCCAGTACTTC. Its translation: CASRSLAPVGQETQYF.

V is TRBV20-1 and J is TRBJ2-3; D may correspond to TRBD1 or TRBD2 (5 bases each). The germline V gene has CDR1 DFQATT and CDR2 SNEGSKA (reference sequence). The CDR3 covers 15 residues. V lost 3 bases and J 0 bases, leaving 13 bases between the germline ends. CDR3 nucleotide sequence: TGCAGTGCTAGTCGGTGGGACCAAAGCACAGATACGCAGTATTTT. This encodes CSASRWDQSTDTQYF.

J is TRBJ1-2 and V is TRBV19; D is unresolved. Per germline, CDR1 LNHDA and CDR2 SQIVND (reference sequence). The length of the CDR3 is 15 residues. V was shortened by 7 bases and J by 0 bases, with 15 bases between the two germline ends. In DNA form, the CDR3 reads TGTGCCAGTAACGCCGCCGCGGAAGCTAACTATGGCTACACCTTC. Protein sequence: CASNAAAEANYGYTF.

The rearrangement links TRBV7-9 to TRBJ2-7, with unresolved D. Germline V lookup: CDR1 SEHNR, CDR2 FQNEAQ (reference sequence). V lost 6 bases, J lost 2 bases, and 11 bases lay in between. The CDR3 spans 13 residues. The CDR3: CASSIEAAYEQYF. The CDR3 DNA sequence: TGTGCCAGCAGTATTGAGGCGGCCTACGAGCAGTACTTC.

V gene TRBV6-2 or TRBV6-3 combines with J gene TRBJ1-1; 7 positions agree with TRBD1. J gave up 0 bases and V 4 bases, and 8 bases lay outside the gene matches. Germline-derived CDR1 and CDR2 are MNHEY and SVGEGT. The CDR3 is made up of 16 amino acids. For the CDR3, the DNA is TGTGCCAGCAGTTCCATGGACAGGTCTTTGAACACTGAAGCTTTCTTT. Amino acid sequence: CASSSMDRSLNTEAFF.

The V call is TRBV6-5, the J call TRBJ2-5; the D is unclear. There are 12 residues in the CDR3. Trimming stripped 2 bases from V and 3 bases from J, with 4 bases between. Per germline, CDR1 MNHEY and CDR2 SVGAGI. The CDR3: CASSYEEETQYF. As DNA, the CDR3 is TGTGCCAGCAGTTACGAGGAAGAGACCCAGTACTTC.

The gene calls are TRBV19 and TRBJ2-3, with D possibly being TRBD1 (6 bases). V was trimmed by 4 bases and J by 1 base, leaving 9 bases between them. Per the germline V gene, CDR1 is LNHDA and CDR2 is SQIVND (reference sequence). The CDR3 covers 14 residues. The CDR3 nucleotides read TGTGCCAGTAGTAGTGCAGGGGGCACAGATACGCAGTATTTT. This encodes CASSSAGGTDTQYF.

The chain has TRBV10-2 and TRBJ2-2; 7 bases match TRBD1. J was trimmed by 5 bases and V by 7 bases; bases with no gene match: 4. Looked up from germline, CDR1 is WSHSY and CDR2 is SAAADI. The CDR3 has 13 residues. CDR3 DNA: TGCGCCAGCAAACAGGGGTTGACCGGGGAGCTGTTTTTT. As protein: CASKQGLTGELFF.

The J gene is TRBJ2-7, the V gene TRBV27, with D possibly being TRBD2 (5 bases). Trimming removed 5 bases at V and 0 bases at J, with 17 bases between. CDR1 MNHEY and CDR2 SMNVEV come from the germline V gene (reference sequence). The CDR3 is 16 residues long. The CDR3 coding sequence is TGTGCCAGCAGTATGTCGATCGGGATGAACTCCTACGAGCAGTACTTC. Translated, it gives CASSMSIGMNSYEQYF.

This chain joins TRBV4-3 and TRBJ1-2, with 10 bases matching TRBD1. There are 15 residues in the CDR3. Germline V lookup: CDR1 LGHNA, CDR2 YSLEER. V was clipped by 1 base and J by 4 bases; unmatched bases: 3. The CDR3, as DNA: TGCGCCAGCAGCCAAGGGACAGGGGGGATCTATGGCTACACCTTC. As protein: CASSQGTGGIYGYTF.

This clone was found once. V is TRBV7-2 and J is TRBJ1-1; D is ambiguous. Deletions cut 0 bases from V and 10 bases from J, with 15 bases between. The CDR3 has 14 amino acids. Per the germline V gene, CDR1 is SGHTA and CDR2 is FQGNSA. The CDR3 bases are TGTGCCAGCAGCTTAGCTAAAGTGACGTCTGTAGCTTTCTTT. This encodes CASSLAKVTSVAFF.